This TCR beta chain was identified in a study of T cells in Graves' hyperthyroidism and ophthalmopathy. As regards this clonotype: The antigen remains undetermined.

Amplification targeted TCR beta CDR3 regions from RNA transcripts. First-round RT-PCR of the TCR CDR3 relied on the HTBI primer set. From the multiplex PCR reads, TCRdb called clonotypes with MiXCR, one entry per CDR3 protein. The data contain 190,000 or so distinct CDR3 sequences, approximately 20% of them singletons. Study-wide results and limits: For ophthalmopathy, model prediction preceded onset by a median roughly 6.2 months.

Stable Graves' hyperthyroidism meant no ophthalmopathy progression within 18 months. Patients aged 18 to 65 had newly diagnosed hyperthyroidism of under 2 months' duration. Exclusions: uncontrolled infection, other autoimmune disease, pregnancy, lactation. This CDR3 is built from 15 residues. Germline lookup yields CDR1 KGHDR and CDR2 SFDVKD. V gave up 4 bases and J gave up 2 bases; unmatched junction bases: 6. The source of this sequence is a man aged 40-49 years with Graves' hyperthyroidism. This chain uses TRBV24-1 with TRBJ1-1; 7 bases match TRBD1. The sequenced material came from blood. CDR3 DNA: TGTGCCACCAGTGAGGGGACAGATTACAACACTGAAGCTTTCTTT. Translation gives CATSEGTDYNTEAFF.